This T cell receptor beta chain was identified in a study of blood T cell repertoires in COVID-19. Generated by immunoSEQ multiplex PCR, the TCRdb table keeps only in-frame clones and is missing some. The top ten clones hold about an eighth of a sample with roughly 36,000 clones, around 80% of them seen once. The CDR3 is made up of 15 amino acids. Germline lookup yields CDR1 SGDLS and CDR2 YYNGEE. Trimming removed 0 bases at V and 7 bases at J, with 13 bases between. This TCR was recovered from a human donor in a cohort sampled during active COVID-19. The chain has TRBV9 and TRBJ1-4; D remains unclear. Specimen: peripheral blood. The CDR3 region is CASSVAPVGGEKLFF. In DNA, the CDR3 is TGTGCCAGCAGCGTAGCCCCAGTAGGCGGTGAAAAACTGTTTTTT.